These 27 T cell receptor beta chains came from one sample sequenced in a study of radiation and T cells in renal cell carcinoma. TCRdb's copy holds only in-frame clones and misses some; the assay was immunoSEQ multiplex PCR. The sample has some 58,000 clones; roughly 72% are singletons. Stated time point: blood 2 weeks post-SBRT. Sample treatment: 15 Gy SBRT to primary tumor, nephrectomy 4 weeks later. This specimen consisted of blood, obtained from a patient whose treatment included radiotherapy and nephrectomy. The source of these receptors is a man between 60 and 75 years old with renal cell carcinoma.

The rearrangement uses TRBV6-1 and TRBJ1-2; 9 bases map to TRBD1. The CDR3 extends over 14 amino acids. The germline V gene has CDR1 MNHNS and CDR2 SASEGT. V gave up 3 bases and J gave up 8 bases; unmatched junction bases: 7. The CDR3 bases are TGTGCCAGCAGTGAGGACAGGGGAAGAGAGGGCTACACCTTC. This gives the protein CASSEDRGREGYTF.

This clone was seen a single time. This rearrangement joins TRBV27 to TRBJ2-1; D uncertain. This CDR3 comprises 14 residues. Germline V gives CDR1 MNHEY, CDR2 SMNVEV (reference sequence). V lost 5 bases, J lost 4 bases, and 12 bases lay in between. The CDR3 region has the DNA TGTGCCAGCAGTCCCGGACGCACTTACAATGAGCAGTTCTTC. Translation gives CASSPGRTYNEQFF.

The rearrangement links TRBV19 to TRBJ1-1; D remains unclear. The CDR3 runs 13 residues. CDR1 and CDR2 from the germline V gene are LNHDA and SQIVND (reference sequence). V lost 2 bases to trimming and J lost 6 bases, with 10 bases between them. The CDR3 DNA follows: TGTGCCAGTAGTATAACTGGTAGACCTGAAGCTTTCTTT. Protein: CASSITGRPEAFF.

The DNA of the CDR3 is TGTGCCACCAGCAGACCCGGACAGGGGGGAGAAAAACTGTTTTTT. Its translation: CATSRPGQGGEKLFF. This chain connects TRBV15 to TRBJ1-4, with 10 bases matching TRBD1. This CDR3 is built from 15 residues. Trimming cost V 2 bases and J 8 bases; bases outside gene matches: 5. CDR1 LNHNV and CDR2 YYDKDF come from the germline V gene (reference sequence).

The chain is built from TRBV5-4 and TRBJ2-5; D might be TRBD1 or TRBD2, each matching 5 bases. This CDR3 contains 14 residues. The germline V gene encodes CDR1 SGHNT and CDR2 YYREEE (reference sequence). The germline V and J ends were trimmed by 4 bases and 5 bases, with 15 bases remaining between them. The CDR3: CASSAPGREETQYF. In DNA, the CDR3 is TGTGCCAGCAGCGCCCCGGGGCGCGAGGAGACCCAGTACTTC.

In its sample, this clone was seen a few times. CDR3 sequence: CASSGNRNTEAFF. The CDR3 DNA is TGTGCCAGCAGTGGTAATAGGAACACTGAAGCTTTCTTT. V is TRBV2 and J is TRBJ1-1, with no clear D. The length of the CDR3 is 13 residues. V lost 4 bases and J 1 base, leaving 7 bases between the germline ends. Germline V gives CDR1 SNHLY, CDR2 FYNNEI.

This chain connects TRBV7-3 to TRBJ2-1; D remains unclear. This CDR3 comprises 15 residues. Germline V CDR1 and CDR2: SGHTA, FQGTGA. The V gene lost 0 bases and the J gene lost 5 bases, with 11 bases spanning the gap. The CDR3 coding sequence is TGTGCCAGCAGCTTAACGCCAGGAGAGAACAATGAGCAGTTCTTC. Residues: CASSLTPGENNEQFF. The variable domain in full, completed from reference TRBV7-3 and TRBJ2-1, reads GAGVSQTPSNKVTEKGKYVELRCDPISGHTALYWYRQSLGQGPEFLIYFQGTGAADDSGLPNDRFFAVRPEGSVSTLKIQRTERGDSAVYLCASSLTPGENNEQFFGPGTRLTVL.

This clone was seen only once. The CDR3 DNA is TGTGCCAGTAGTGCGACGGGAGGGCCGGGAGAGACCCAGTACTTC. Translation: CASSATGGPGETQYF. V is TRBV19 and J is TRBJ2-5; TRBD2 matches at 8 bases. CDR1 is LNHDA and CDR2 is SQIVND in the germline V gene (reference sequence). This CDR3 is built from 15 residues. With V trimmed by 5 bases and J by 4 bases, 9 bases remained unmatched.

This clone was observed once. The V gene is TRBV19, the J gene TRBJ2-2; TRBD2 aligns across 10 bases. Germline lookup yields CDR1 LNHDA and CDR2 SQIVND (reference sequence). J gave up 3 bases and V 6 bases, and 4 bases lay outside the gene matches. The CDR3 loop spans 15 amino acids. CDR3 residues: CASRGLASDTGELFF. CDR3 sequence (DNA): TGTGCCAGTAGGGGACTAGCGAGCGACACCGGGGAGCTGTTTTTT.

The chain couples TRBV7-9 to TRBJ2-7; D unclear. This CDR3 region has 12 residues. Trimming removed 5 bases at V and 2 bases at J, with 7 bases between. Per germline, CDR1 SEHNR and CDR2 FQNEAQ (reference sequence). The CDR3: CASSPQPYEQYF. The CDR3 nucleotides are TGTGCCAGCAGCCCCCAACCCTACGAGCAGTACTTC.

This chain joins TRBV6-5 and TRBJ2-2; 7 nucleotides agree with TRBD1. Germline V gives CDR1 MNHEY, CDR2 SVGAGI. The CDR3 is 15 residues long. Trimming took 6 bases from V and 2 from J; bases not matched to a gene: 6. The CDR3 nucleotides read TGTGCCAGCAGCGAGGGGACAGTAAACACCGGGGAGCTGTTTTTT. Translated, it gives CASSEGTVNTGELFF.

The V call is TRBV11-2, the J call TRBJ2-5, with D possibly matching TRBD1 (6 bases). The ends were cut back, 8 bases at V and 2 bases at J, with 18 bases in the middle. From germline, CDR1 is SGHAT and CDR2 FQNNGV. This CDR3 spans 15 amino acids. The CDR3 region has the DNA TGTGCCAGCCGACTCCGGGACACTGGGCAAGAGACCCAGTACTTC. It codes for CASRLRDTGQETQYF.

The J gene is TRBJ2-3, the V gene TRBV27; D remains ambiguous. The length of the CDR3 is 11 residues. CDR1 MNHEY and CDR2 SMNVEV come from the germline V gene (reference sequence). V was shortened by 6 bases and J by 7 bases, with 8 bases between the two germline ends. In nucleotides, the CDR3 is TGTGCCAGCAGCCTCGGCAATACGCAGTATTTT. It is translated as CASSLGNTQYF.

V usage is TRBV18 and J usage is TRBJ1-1; 12 nucleotides line up with TRBD1. Germline assignment: CDR1 KGHSH and CDR2 LQKENI. V was pared by 2 bases and J by 1 base, with 8 bases of the junction left unmatched. The CDR3 has 18 residues. CDR3 in amino acids: CASSPGGQGAGRNTEAFF. The CDR3 region has the DNA TGTGCCAGCTCACCAGGGGGACAGGGGGCGGGTCGGAACACTGAAGCTTTCTTT.

This clone was recorded once. This rearrangement joins TRBV10-3 to TRBJ1-2, with a possible D match to TRBD1 (5 bases). From germline, CDR1 is ENHRY and CDR2 SYGVKD. The CDR3 is made up of 16 amino acids. Trimming removed 4 bases at V and 5 bases at J, with 20 bases between. The CDR3, as DNA: TGTGCCATCAGTGTAGGGACCCAGGGCGCCTCATATGGCTACACCTTC. It encodes CAISVGTQGASYGYTF.

The V and J genes are TRBV30 and TRBJ1-1; D gene uncertain. This CDR3 has 12 amino acids. The V end was cut by 3 bases, the J end by 4 bases, with 9 bases between. Germline V gene data show CDR1 as GTSNPN and CDR2 as SVGIG (reference sequence). CDR3 residues: CAWRWMGTEAFF. CDR3 nucleotide sequence: TGTGCCTGGAGATGGATGGGCACTGAAGCTTTCTTT.

The chain carries TRBV14 and TRBJ2-5; tentatively, D is TRBD2 (5 bases). Germline V lookup: CDR1 SGHDN, CDR2 FVKESK. This CDR3 has 12 amino acids. V was trimmed by 2 bases and J by 10 bases, leaving 11 bases between them. The CDR3 is CASSQRYGDQYF. DNA for the CDR3: TGTGCCAGCAGCCAACGATACGGGGACCAGTACTTC.

The sample holds a few counts of this clone. In DNA form, the CDR3 reads TGTGCCGGGGGACAGGCTGAGGAAGCTTTCTTT. Translation: CAGGQAEEAFF. This chain links TRBV30 with TRBJ1-1; TRBD1 matches at 8 bases. Germline loops: CDR1 GTSNPN, CDR2 SVGIG (reference sequence). The CDR3 is 11 residues long. The V gene end was trimmed by 8 bases and the J gene end by 8 bases; junction bases not matched to a gene: 7.

The V gene is TRBV11-3, the J gene TRBJ2-7; D is uncertain. Looked up from germline, CDR1 is SGHNT and CDR2 is YENEEA. The CDR3 covers 11 residues. Trimming took 3 bases from V and 6 from J, leaving 6 bases between them. The CDR3 coding sequence is TGTGCCAGCAGCTTTAGATCCGAGCAGTACGTC. Translated, it gives CASSFRSEQYV.

This chain joins TRBV27 and TRBJ1-4; unclear D gene. The CDR3 runs to 16 residues. The germline V and J ends were trimmed by 2 bases and 8 bases, with 18 bases remaining between them. Germline CDR1 is MNHEY and CDR2 is SMNVEV (reference sequence). The CDR3: CASSLRLRTLGEKLFF. In nucleotides, the CDR3 is TGTGCCAGCAGTTTAAGGTTGAGGACCCTGGGAGAAAAACTGTTTTTT.

The rearrangement uses TRBV7-2 and TRBJ1-6; D unclear. CDR1 is SGHTA and CDR2 is FQGNSA in the germline V gene. The length of the CDR3 is 11 residues. Trimming shortened V by 3 bases and J by 14 bases, and 8 bases separated the two germline ends. The CDR3 is CASSLGWTLHF. CDR3 sequence (DNA): TGTGCCAGCAGCTTGGGCTGGACCCTCCACTTT.

The rearrangement uses TRBV4-2 and TRBJ2-2; 8 bases align to TRBD2. Germline values: CDR1 LGHNA, CDR2 YNFKEQ. The CDR3 totals 16 residues. V gave up 4 bases and J gave up 3 bases; unmatched junction bases: 7. The DNA of the CDR3 is TGTGCCAGCAGCCTCGGGGCGGGGGGCGACACCGGGGAGCTGTTTTTT. Its translation is CASSLGAGGDTGELFF.

The chain employs TRBV7-9 and TRBJ2-6; a possible D gene is TRBD1 (7 bases). The germline V and J ends were trimmed by 6 bases and 2 bases, with 14 bases remaining between them. Germline V gives CDR1 SEHNR, CDR2 FQNEAQ (reference sequence). The CDR3 loop spans 16 amino acids. The CDR3 region is CASRSGGGAGANVLTF. CDR3 coding DNA: TGTGCCAGCAGGAGCGGAGGGGGCGCTGGGGCCAACGTCCTGACTTTC.

The chain has TRBV7-2 and TRBJ1-5; D call uncertain. Trimming took 2 bases from V and 3 from J, leaving 5 bases between them. CDR1 and CDR2 (germline): SGHTA, FQGNSA. The CDR3 extends over 13 amino acids. The CDR3 DNA follows: TGTGCCAGCAGCTTAATGGCCAATCAGCCCCAGCATTTT. Its translation is CASSLMANQPQHF.

This chain joins TRBV11-3 and TRBJ2-1; TRBD2 might be the D (6 bases). Germline V gene data show CDR1 as SGHNT and CDR2 as YENEEA. The CDR3 is 16 amino acids. V lost 4 bases, J lost 1 base, and 14 bases lay in between. CDR3: CASSSFAGSSYNEQFF. The CDR3 DNA reads as TGTGCCAGCAGCTCCTTTGCGGGGTCTTCCTACAATGAGCAGTTCTTC.

The V gene is TRBV4-1, the J gene TRBJ2-3; D is ambiguous. The CDR3 contains 16 residues. The V gene's germline CDR1 is MGHRA and CDR2 YSYEKL. V gave up 0 bases and J gave up 6 bases, with 16 bases separating them. CDR3 region: CASSQDKMAVLDTQYF. The CDR3 DNA is TGCGCCAGCAGCCAAGATAAGATGGCGGTGTTGGATACGCAGTATTTT.

This chain connects TRBV6-5 to TRBJ2-1, with TRBD2 as a possible D gene (5 bases). V was clipped by 6 bases and J by 7 bases, with 10 bases between them. Germline loops: CDR1 MNHEY, CDR2 SVGAGI. The CDR3 contains 12 residues. Here the CDR3 reads CASSPTGNEQFF. The CDR3 DNA reads TGTGCCAGCAGCCCGACGGGAAATGAGCAGTTCTTC.